These 32 T cell receptor beta chains were all obtained from the same sample, sequenced in a study of blood T cells in healthy people across ages (dated by TCRdb to between 2014 and 2017). The library came from 5' RACE. The listed sequencing device is Illumina HiSeq 2500. A second roughly 6 to 12 cycle PCR used a sample-barcoded 5' primer and a J-beta primer mix. TCRdb took the public reads, trimmed them with fastp at Q25, ran MiXCR for clone calling and kept in-frame beta chains. Rows are combined by CDR3 protein, so each entry shows the most common genes and DNA. This sample has about 730,000 distinct CDR3 sequences in its table, and about 42% of those were observed once. The ten largest clones represent 20% to 25% of the sample. Sequences were obtained from blood. Receptors were obtained from a woman aged 55 to 70 in good health.

This clonotype turned up a few times. The chain combines TRBV24-1 with TRBJ2-6; no reliable D call. This CDR3 region has 13 residues. Trimming pared 4 bases from V and 4 bases from J, leaving 4 bases between. The germline gives CDR1 KGHDR, CDR2 SFDVKD. CDR3 residues: CATSDSGANVLTF. CDR3 nucleotides: TGTGCCACCAGTGACTCCGGGGCCAACGTCCTGACTTTC.

In its sample, this clonotype was seen a few times. The genes are TRBV10-3 and TRBJ1-5, with 7 nucleotides matching TRBD1. The germline CDR1 and CDR2 sequences are ENHRY and SYGVKD. The CDR3 is 15 residues long. J was trimmed by 11 bases and V by 3 bases; bases with no gene match: 13. CDR3 sequence: CAISDSRDRVRAQHF. CDR3 bases: TGTGCCATCAGTGACAGCCGGGACAGAGTCAGGGCCCAGCATTTT.

The gene calls are TRBV27 and TRBJ2-7; D not resolved. Germline CDR1 is MNHEY and CDR2 is SMNVEV (reference sequence). This CDR3 is 18 amino acids long. V was pared by 6 bases and J by 1 base, with 25 bases between. CDR3 amino acids: CASSLRTDRPELSYEQYF. The CDR3 DNA follows: TGTGCCAGCAGCCTTCGGACGGACCGCCCGGAACTTTCCTACGAGCAGTACTTC.

This sequence joins TRBV20-1 and TRBJ2-1; perhaps TRBD2 as D (6 bases). Germline CDR1 reads DFQATT; CDR2 reads SNEGSKA (reference sequence). The CDR3 loop spans 16 amino acids. Trimming cost V 0 bases and J 9 bases, with 21 bases left between them. The CDR3 spells CSARDRDSGLPSEQFF. DNA of the CDR3: TGCAGTGCTAGAGATCGGGATAGCGGCCTACCTAGTGAGCAGTTCTTC.

This clonotype was seen repeatedly, ten times or more. The rearrangement joins TRBV7-2 to TRBJ2-7, with D uncertain. The CDR3 is made up of 14 amino acids. Germline CDR1 and CDR2: SGHTA and FQGNSA. Trimming pared 5 bases from V and 3 bases from J, leaving 14 bases between. The CDR3 is CASSLGGSNYEQYF. The CDR3 DNA reads as TGTGCCAGCAGCCTCGGCGGTAGCAACTACGAGCAGTACTTC.

The gene calls are TRBV7-3 and TRBJ2-3; D uncertain. The CDR3 runs 14 residues. The germline V gene has CDR1 SGHTA and CDR2 FQGTGA. V lost 5 bases, J lost 0 bases, and 9 bases lay in between. The CDR3 DNA sequence: TGTGCCAGCAGCGCTAAGGGAAGCACAGATACGCAGTATTTT. Its protein is CASSAKGSTDTQYF.

This clonotype was picked up a small number of times. The chain couples TRBV7-9 to TRBJ2-1, with 7 bases aligning to TRBD1. The CDR3 runs to 17 residues. Germline-derived CDR1 and CDR2 are SEHNR and FQNEAQ (reference sequence). V was clipped by 5 bases and J by 5 bases; unmatched bases: 15. This chain's CDR3 is CASSLTIDREWDNEQFF. The CDR3 DNA reads TGTGCCAGCAGCCTAACAATAGACAGGGAATGGGACAATGAGCAGTTCTTC.

This clonotype was picked up many times. The chain links TRBV2 to TRBJ2-7; TRBD1 agrees at 9 bases. V gave up 5 bases and J gave up 5 bases; unmatched junction bases: 7. This CDR3 contains 14 residues. Germline loops: CDR1 SNHLY, CDR2 FYNNEI. The DNA for the CDR3 is TGTGCCAGCAGTCTCCGGGACAGGGACGACGAGCAGTACTTC. It specifies CASSLRDRDDEQYF.

The chain uses TRBV10-3 and TRBJ2-3, with 9 bases lining up with TRBD2. Germline loops: CDR1 ENHRY, CDR2 SYGVKD. The CDR3 has 18 amino acids. V gave up 11 bases and J gave up 0 bases; unmatched junction bases: 18. CDR3 region: CASRVGGDSGGSTDTQYF. CDR3 DNA: TGTGCCTCCCGGGTTGGTGGTGATAGCGGGGGTAGCACAGATACGCAGTATTTT.

The DNA of the CDR3 is TGTGCCAGCAGTTTCCAGGAGAACGGCTATGGCTACACCTTC. Residues: CASSFQENGYGYTF. V usage is TRBV6-6 and J usage is TRBJ1-2; D not certain. The CDR3 is made up of 14 amino acids. The V and J ends lost 4 bases and 4 bases respectively, with 13 bases between them. Per the germline V gene, CDR1 is MNHNY and CDR2 is SVGAGI (reference sequence).

V and J are TRBV5-1 and TRBJ1-2; D is possibly TRBD1 (5 bases). This CDR3 comprises 12 residues. The V end lost 7 bases, the J end lost 1 base, and 8 bases lay between the germline ends. The V gene's germline CDR1 is SGHRS and CDR2 YFSETQ. DNA of the CDR3: TGCGCCAGCGGGACGGGTAACTATGGCTACACCTTC. It yields the protein CASGTGNYGYTF.

Written as DNA, the CDR3 is TGTGCCAGCAGCCCTAACGGGTTCTATGGCTACACCTTC. It specifies CASSPNGFYGYTF. The rearrangement links TRBV27 to TRBJ1-2; no clear D gene. V shed 6 bases and J shed 4 bases, with 12 bases lying between them. The CDR3 is 13 residues long. The germline V gene has CDR1 MNHEY and CDR2 SMNVEV (reference sequence).

The chain recombines TRBV5-1 with TRBJ2-1; 11 bases agree with TRBD2. In germline, CDR1 is SGHRS, CDR2 YFSETQ. The V segment lost 5 bases and the J segment 4 bases; nucleotides outside the gene matches: 8. The CDR3 sequence is 16 residues long. CDR3 region: CASRRTSGSGYNEQFF. The DNA for the CDR3 is TGCGCCAGCAGGAGAACTAGCGGGAGCGGGTACAATGAGCAGTTCTTC.

This clonotype appeared a few times. For the CDR3, the DNA is TGTGCCAGCAGTTACGGTGGCCCGAATGAGCAGTTCTTC. Amino acid sequence: CASSYGGPNEQFF. This chain connects TRBV6-5 to TRBJ2-1; D is unresolved. CDR3 length equals 13 residues. Germline assignment: CDR1 MNHEY and CDR2 SVGAGI. Trimming removed 2 bases from V and 7 bases from J, with 9 bases in between.

The rearrangement joins TRBV20-1 to TRBJ2-3, with D uncertain. Germline-derived CDR1 and CDR2 are DFQATT and SNEGSKA (reference sequence). V shed 0 bases and J shed 2 bases, with 6 bases lying between them. This CDR3 has 13 amino acids. Here the CDR3 DNA reads TGCAGTGCTAGAGATGGCTACACAGATACGCAGTATTTT. Protein: CSARDGYTDTQYF.

This clonotype was detected only once. The chain links TRBV24-1 to TRBJ2-3, with TRBD2 matching 8 bases. Looked up from germline, CDR1 is KGHDR and CDR2 is SFDVKD. V lost 7 bases and J lost 5; bases outside the gene matches: 4. This CDR3 spans 13 amino acids. CDR3 in amino acids: CATSGGAIDTQYF. The CDR3 region has the DNA TGTGCCACCAGCGGGGGGGCAATAGATACGCAGTATTTT.

The chain employs TRBV2 and TRBJ2-3; D call uncertain. The CDR3 length is 14 residues. Per germline, CDR1 SNHLY and CDR2 FYNNEI. V dropped 5 bases and J dropped 2 bases, with 11 bases sitting between them. CDR3 sequence (DNA): TGTGCCAGCAGTCCCAGCCTTACCACAGATACGCAGTATTTT. As protein: CASSPSLTTDTQYF.

The J gene is TRBJ2-7, the V gene TRBV12-3 or TRBV12-4; D ambiguous. This CDR3 is built from 13 residues. V was clipped by 6 bases and J by 3 bases, with 12 bases between them. The CDR3 here is CASRAGQRYEQYF. CDR3 sequence (DNA): TGTGCCAGCAGGGCCGGCCAGCGCTACGAGCAGTACTTC.

This clonotype showed up just a few times. The genes are TRBV18 and TRBJ1-1, with D possibly being TRBD1 (6 bases). The length of the CDR3 is 15 residues. Per the germline V gene, CDR1 is KGHSH and CDR2 is LQKENI. Trimming removed 4 bases from V and 6 bases from J, with 18 bases in between. The DNA of the CDR3 is TGTGCCAGCTCACGACGAGTACCAGGGGAGGCTGAAGCTTTCTTT. It specifies CASSRRVPGEAEAFF.

The rearrangement links TRBV5-1 to TRBJ2-1, with 8 bases identical to TRBD1. V dropped 4 bases and J dropped 12; count of bases not matched to a gene: 9. The CDR3 is 13 amino acids. Germline lookup yields CDR1 SGHRS and CDR2 YFSETQ. CDR3 loop: CASSPDREDGQFF. For the CDR3, the DNA is TGCGCCAGCAGCCCGGACAGGGAGGATGGGCAGTTCTTC.

The chain carries TRBV29-1 and TRBJ2-2, with D unclear. CDR3 length equals 14 residues. Germline loops: CDR1 SQVTM, CDR2 ANQGSEA. V lost 2 bases, J lost 4 bases, and 11 bases lay in between. The CDR3 DNA follows: TGCAGCGTTGAATCTACAGATAGCACCGGGGAGCTGTTTTTT. It yields the protein CSVESTDSTGELFF.

This clonotype was observed a handful of times. V usage is TRBV20-1 and J usage is TRBJ2-1; the D is unclear. The V end lost 0 bases, the J end lost 6 bases, and 18 bases lay between the germline ends. The CDR3 covers 16 residues. CDR1 is DFQATT and CDR2 is SNEGSKA in the germline V gene (reference sequence). In DNA, the CDR3 is TGCAGTGCTAGAGATAGGCCCAATCTGGGATCCAATGAGCAGTTCTTC. Protein sequence: CSARDRPNLGSNEQFF.

The chain couples TRBV24-1 to TRBJ2-3; weak D call: TRBD2 (5 bases). The CDR3 runs 15 residues. Germline V CDR1 and CDR2: KGHDR, SFDVKD. V was pared by 2 bases and J by 3 bases, with 11 bases between. The CDR3 coding sequence is TGTGCCACCAGTGATTCGTCGGCGGGTACAGATACGCAGTATTTT. It encodes CATSDSSAGTDTQYF.

This clonotype was observed a single time. The CDR3 loop reads CASSLMGGGQINEKLFF. The CDR3 DNA sequence: TGTGCCAGCAGCTTAATGGGAGGGGGACAGATTAATGAAAAACTGTTTTTT. The chain is built from TRBV7-9 and TRBJ1-4; TRBD1 matches at 7 bases. Germline values: CDR1 SEHNR, CDR2 FQNEAQ (reference sequence). The CDR3 contains 17 residues. V was clipped by 2 bases and J by 4 bases; unmatched bases: 10.

The V and J genes are TRBV27 and TRBJ2-5; possibly TRBD2 for D (5 bases). V dropped 2 bases and J dropped 0 bases, with 10 bases sitting between them. Looked up from germline, CDR1 is MNHEY and CDR2 is SMNVEV (reference sequence). The CDR3 sequence is 15 residues long. The DNA for the CDR3 is TGTGCCAGCAGTTTAAAAGCGGCGTACCAAGAGACCCAGTACTTC. Amino acid sequence: CASSLKAAYQETQYF.

This clonotype was found a few times. The rearrangement uses TRBV28 and TRBJ1-1, with D possibly matching TRBD1 (6 bases). CDR3 size: 12 residues. Germline CDR1 and CDR2: MDHEN and SYDVKM. V was trimmed by 11 bases and J by 4 bases, leaving 14 bases between them. The CDR3 protein is CAGQGQVTEAFF. CDR3 nucleotide sequence: TGTGCCGGGCAGGGGCAGGTCACTGAAGCTTTCTTT.

The CDR3 loop reads CASSQGRDSRLYNEQFF. Written as DNA, the CDR3 is TGTGCCAGCAGCCAAGGCCGGGACAGCCGTTTGTACAATGAGCAGTTCTTC. The V and J genes are TRBV4-2 and TRBJ2-1; 7 bases map to TRBD1. CDR3 length equals 17 residues. Germline lookup yields CDR1 LGHNA and CDR2 YNFKEQ. V lost 1 base and J lost 4; bases outside the gene matches: 10.

The genes are TRBV7-2 and TRBJ2-3; D may match TRBD1 or TRBD2 (6 bases each). CDR3 length: 14 residues. Trimming left V 6 bases short and J 4 bases short, with 14 bases between. The germline gives CDR1 SGHTA, CDR2 FQGNSA. The CDR3 bases are TGTGCCAGCAGTTCCCAGAGGGGGGCAGATACGCAGTATTTT. Its translation: CASSSQRGADTQYF. The full variable domain, completed using reference TRBV7-2 and TRBJ2-3, is GAGVSQSPSNKVTEKGKDVELRCDPISGHTALYWYRQSLGQGLEFLIYFQGNSAPDKSGLPSDRFSAERTGGSVSTLTIQRTQQEDSAVYLCASSSQRGADTQYFGPGTRLTVL.

This clonotype has just a few counts. V is TRBV28 and J is TRBJ2-5; TRBD1 aligns across 7 bases. The end of the DNA fits TRBJ2-7 better, so the J call may be wrong. The CDR3 has 13 residues. Germline assignment: CDR1 MDHEN and CDR2 SYDVKM. The CDR3 nucleotides read TGTGCCAGCAGTTCGGGACAGAAGTACGAGCAGTACTTC. Protein: CASSSGQKYEQYF.

This chain joins TRBV9 and TRBJ1-5; D ambiguous. The V end lost 2 bases, the J end lost 7 bases, and 10 bases lay between the germline ends. CDR1 and CDR2 from the germline V gene are SGDLS and YYNGEE. CDR3 size: 13 residues. CDR3 in amino acids: CASSVEDGQPQHF. DNA of the CDR3: TGTGCCAGCAGCGTCGAAGACGGGCAGCCCCAGCATTTT.

This clonotype was seen at least ten times. V is TRBV5-1 and J is TRBJ1-2; 9 nucleotides line up with TRBD1. The CDR3 is 14 residues long. Germline V gene data show CDR1 as SGHRS and CDR2 as YFSETQ. Trimming took 0 bases from V and 7 from J; bases not matched to a gene: 4. CDR3 sequence reads: CASSLDTGGVGYTF. In DNA form, the CDR3 reads TGCGCCAGCAGCTTGGATACAGGGGGCGTTGGCTACACCTTC.

The chain joins TRBV29-1 to TRBJ1-1, with 9 bases aligning to TRBD1. Germline V gives CDR1 SQVTM, CDR2 ANQGSEA. V was clipped by 6 bases and J by 4 bases; unmatched bases: 9. The CDR3 has 14 residues. CDR3 in amino acids: CSVAHTGGGTEAFF. CDR3 in DNA: TGCAGCGTGGCCCATACAGGGGGCGGCACTGAAGCTTTCTTT.